These 8 T cell receptor beta chains came from one sample sequenced in a study of T cell responses to AZD1222 COVID-19 vaccine. Assay used: immunoSEQ multiplex PCR; TCRdb lists only in-frame clones, some missing. The table lists some 86,000 clones, around four fifths of them singletons. The material sequenced was peripheral blood, taken on day 0 of AZD1222 vaccination. Every receptor here comes from an adult in good health.

The chain carries TRBV5-6 and TRBJ2-3; D not certain. The CDR3 sequence is 12 residues long. Trimming took 1 base from V and 5 from J, leaving 5 bases between them. Germline V CDR1 and CDR2: SGHDT, YYEEEE. This chain's CDR3 is CASSLRQDTQYF. DNA of the CDR3: TGTGCCAGCAGCTTGCGTCAAGATACGCAGTATTTT.

This chain links TRBV2 with TRBJ2-4; D is ambiguous. The germline CDR1 and CDR2 sequences are SNHLY and FYNNEI. The CDR3 sequence is 13 residues long. The germline V and J ends were trimmed by 7 bases and 5 bases, with 12 bases remaining between them. The DNA of the CDR3 is TGTGCCAGCAAACGAGAGGATGAAAACATTCAGTACTTC. Amino acid sequence: CASKREDENIQYF.

The rearrangement uses TRBV28 and TRBJ2-7; 7 nucleotides agree with TRBD2. Per germline, CDR1 MDHEN and CDR2 SYDVKM. J was trimmed by 4 bases and V by 7 bases; bases with no gene match: 13. The CDR3 spans 15 residues. CDR3 sequence: CASTSQRLAAYEQYF. CDR3 DNA: TGTGCCAGCACAAGCCAAAGACTAGCAGCTTACGAGCAGTACTTC.

This chain connects TRBV5-1 to TRBJ1-1; TRBD1 is a possible D gene (5 bases). Germline V lookup: CDR1 SGHRS, CDR2 YFSETQ. The length of the CDR3 is 15 residues. Trimming cost V 0 bases and J 5 bases, with 14 bases left between them. In DNA form, the CDR3 reads TGCGCCAGCAGCTTGGTCCCGGGGCCGAGAACTGAAGCTTTCTTT. Residues: CASSLVPGPRTEAFF.

The J gene is TRBJ2-1, the V gene TRBV6-4; D could derive from TRBD1 or TRBD2 (5 bases each). CDR3 size: 18 residues. Trimming removed 6 bases from V and 4 bases from J, with 25 bases in between. From germline, CDR1 is MRHNA and CDR2 SNTAGT. The CDR3 coding sequence is TGTGCCAGCAGCCTCCCTCTCATGTGGGACGGAGAGTACAATGAGCAGTTCTTC. Residues: CASSLPLMWDGEYNEQFF.

This clone was detected only a few times. J is TRBJ2-7 and V is TRBV6-5, with no clear D. In germline, CDR1 is MNHEY, CDR2 SVGAGI. The CDR3 totals 14 residues. The V end was cut by 2 bases, the J end by 0 bases, with 8 bases between. The CDR3 DNA reads as TGTGCCAGCAGTTACCTTCCAGGCTCCTACGAGCAGTACTTC. This sequence encodes CASSYLPGSYEQYF.

This chain joins TRBV6-5 and TRBJ1-3; D may be TRBD1 (5 bases). Germline CDR1 and CDR2: MNHEY and SVGAGI. The CDR3 sequence is 13 residues long. Trimming removed 6 bases at V and 0 bases at J, with 6 bases between. CDR3 DNA sequence: TGTGCCAGCAGGGGGGTCTCTGGAAACACCATATATTTT. Protein sequence: CASRGVSGNTIYF.

The chain recombines TRBV28 with TRBJ1-3; D call uncertain. V was clipped by 7 bases and J by 0 bases, with 13 bases between them. This CDR3 is built from 15 residues. CDR1 MDHEN and CDR2 SYDVKM come from the germline V gene. The CDR3 sequence is CASNPTLGSGNTIYF. CDR3 DNA: TGTGCCAGCAATCCGACCCTGGGCTCTGGAAACACCATATATTTT. Supplemented by reference TRBV28 and TRBJ1-3, the full variable domain reads DVKVTQSSRYLVKRTGEKVFLECVQDMDHENMFWYRQDPGLGLRLIYFSYDVKMKEKGDIPEGYSVSREKKERFSLILESASTNQTSMYLCASNPTLGSGNTIYFGEGSWLTVV.